These T cell receptor beta chains were read from a single sample in a study of T cells in Graves' hyperthyroidism and ophthalmopathy. TCRdb reprocessed the multiplex PCR reads with MiXCR, giving one entry per CDR3 protein. The sample includes around 600,000 distinct CDR3 sequences, roughly 45% of them seen just once. Material for sequencing was peripheral blood or thyroid tissue (not recorded which). These receptors all come from an adult man with Graves' disease, either hyperthyroidism or ophthalmopathy (not recorded which). Each CDR3 is given with its conserved first and last residue. Fields, in order: J gene, V gene, CDR3 length, CDR3 protein.

>TRBJ2-7|TRBV6-1|13
CASSDWAAYEQYF
>TRBJ2-7|TRBV29-1|12
CSVVTGGYEQYF
>TRBJ2-7|TRBV2|16
CASSDLGDRVSYEQYF
>TRBJ1-3|TRBV9|14
CASSVEWTGNTIYF
>TRBJ1-4|TRBV2|14
CAISWDRGNEKLFF
>TRBJ1-2|TRBV7-2|17
CASSFRTVRFTNYGYTF
>TRBJ2-2|TRBV29-1|14
CSVLTGGYTGELFF
>TRBJ1-2|TRBV6-1|15
CASSERAAGSGGYTF
>TRBJ1-3|TRBV20-1|17
CSARDRRTGGRGNTIYF
>TRBJ1-6|TRBV24-1|16
CATSDPSGGGNSPLHF
>TRBJ2-7|TRBV7-3|17
CASSAQGGQGHSYEQYF
>TRBJ2-7|TRBV20-1|14
CSASSGGRVYAQYF
>TRBJ1-5|TRBV6-1|14
CASTTDRVNQPQHF
>TRBJ2-5|TRBV7-2|17
CASSLGRLAGGQETQYF
>TRBJ1-5|TRBV2|16
CASSEAGLQGNQPQHF
>TRBJ2-7|TRBV5-4|11
CAGSLGDEQYF
>TRBJ1-6|TRBV6-2/TRBV6-3|16
CASSYSLRLGNSPLHF
>TRBJ1-3|TRBV15|13
CATGGVPGNTIYF
>TRBJ1-6|TRBV25-1|12
CARDGWNSPLHF
>TRBJ1-1|TRBV2|15
CASSFRGTPVGDAFF
>TRBJ2-2|TRBV5-1|15
CASSSELAAAGELFF
>TRBJ1-4|TRBV7-9|15
CASSDLTGVSEKLFF
>TRBJ1-4|TRBV12-3/TRBV12-4|11
CASSLGMDSQF
>TRBJ2-7|TRBV14|15
CASSLGTRGTYEQYF
>TRBJ2-7|TRBV7-2|14
CASSPPTGPWEQYF